This passage covers 32 T cell receptor beta chains from one sample sequenced in a study of T cells in Graves' hyperthyroidism and ophthalmopathy. RNA transcripts yielded amplified TCR beta CDR3 regions. The TCR CDR3 first-round RT-PCR relied on the HTBI primer set. MiXCR, run by TCRdb on the multiplex PCR reads, gives a single entry per CDR3 protein. The sample lists hundreds of thousands of distinct CDR3 sequences, 15% to 20% occurring once. Sequenced: blood. All receptors derive from a young woman with Graves' hyperthyroidism.

This clonotype was detected ten times or more. This chain connects TRBV27 to TRBJ2-5; TRBD1 aligns across 9 bases. There are 15 residues in the CDR3. CDR1 and CDR2 (germline): MNHEY, SMNVEV (reference sequence). V was pared by 2 bases and J by 4 bases, with 5 bases of the junction left unmatched. Here the CDR3 reads CASSLVGQGRETQYF. CDR3 nucleotides: TGTGCCAGCAGTTTAGTAGGACAGGGGAGAGAGACCCAGTACTTC.

The chain couples TRBV6-5 to TRBJ2-7; tentatively, D is TRBD1 (6 bases). The CDR3 totals 13 residues. Germline values: CDR1 MNHEY, CDR2 SVGAGI. The V and J ends lost 2 bases and 4 bases respectively, with 9 bases between them. The CDR3 bases are TGTGCCAGCAGTTACCTCGGGACATACGAGCAGTACTTC. Its protein is CASSYLGTYEQYF.

This clonotype was seen at least ten times. This sequence joins TRBV7-2 and TRBJ2-2; 8 bases are a match to TRBD1. The CDR3 loop spans 17 amino acids. V lost 3 bases and J lost 4; bases outside the gene matches: 10. Germline V gene sequence: CDR1 SGHTA, CDR2 FQGNSA. In DNA form, the CDR3 reads TGTGCCAGCAGCTTCACGACAGGGGCCTTGGGCACCGGGGAGCTGTTTTTT. Amino acid sequence: CASSFTTGALGTGELFF.

This clonotype appeared many times. This chain uses TRBV15 with TRBJ2-5, with TRBD2 matching over 12 bases. Germline CDR1 is LNHNV and CDR2 is YYDKDF (reference sequence). This CDR3 comprises 13 residues. Trimming took 5 bases from V and 5 from J; bases not matched to a gene: 0. CDR3 sequence reads: CATSGLAGETQYF. The CDR3 nucleotides are TGTGCCACCAGCGGACTAGCGGGGGAGACCCAGTACTTC.

In its sample, this clonotype was seen many times. This sequence joins TRBV11-2 and TRBJ1-2, with D hard to call. Looked up from germline, CDR1 is SGHAT and CDR2 is FQNNGV. The CDR3 is 12 amino acids. V was pared by 3 bases and J by 7 bases, with 9 bases between. This CDR3 is CASSLDWGGYTF. DNA of the CDR3: TGTGCCAGCAGCTTGGACTGGGGTGGCTACACCTTC. The variable domain in full, completed from reference TRBV11-2 and TRBJ1-2, reads EAGVAQSPRYKIIEKRQSVAFWCNPISGHATLYWYQQILGQGPKLLIQFQNNGVVDDSQLPKDRFSAERLKGVDSTLKIQPAKLEDSAVYLCASSLDWGGYTFGSGTRLTVV.

This chain uses TRBV5-1 with TRBJ2-7; tentatively, D is TRBD1 (6 bases). V was trimmed by 5 bases and J by 0 bases, leaving 15 bases between them. The CDR3 loop spans 15 amino acids. Germline V gene data show CDR1 as SGHRS and CDR2 as YFSETQ. CDR3 nucleotides: TGCGCCAGCAGATCTACAGGGAAACCCTCCTACGAGCAGTACTTC. Its translation: CASRSTGKPSYEQYF. Using reference TRBV5-1 and TRBJ2-7 for the parts outside the CDR3, the full variable domain is KAGVTQTPRYLIKTRGQQVTLSCSPISGHRSVSWYQQTPGQGLQFLFEYFSETQRNKGNFPGRFSGRQFSNSRSEMNVSTLELGDSALYLCASRSTGKPSYEQYFGPGTRLTVT.

This clonotype was counted many times. The V gene is TRBV2, the J gene TRBJ1-2, with TRBD1 matching 7 bases. The CDR3 has 12 amino acids. Germline CDR1 reads SNHLY; CDR2 reads FYNNEI. Germline trimming cut 7 bases from V and 6 bases from J; bases unmatched to any gene: 5. CDR3: CASTQQGNGYTF. The CDR3 nucleotides read TGTGCCAGCACCCAACAGGGGAATGGCTACACCTTC.

This clonotype was found a few times. The chain joins TRBV4-1 to TRBJ1-3; TRBD1 agrees at 8 bases. The CDR3 loop spans 17 amino acids. V gave up 0 bases and J gave up 1 base; unmatched junction bases: 5. CDR1 is MGHRA, CDR2 YSYEKL, per germline. DNA for the CDR3: TGCGCCAGCAGCCAAGATGACAGGGGAGGATCTGGAAACACCATATATTTT. Encoded protein: CASSQDDRGGSGNTIYF.

The rearrangement uses TRBV6-5 and TRBJ2-7; possible D gene TRBD1, 5 bases. The V gene lost 0 bases and the J gene lost 5 bases, with 14 bases spanning the gap. The CDR3 has 15 residues. Germline CDR1 MNHEY, CDR2 SVGAGI. CDR3 loop: CASSYSMPREHEQYF. CDR3 nucleotide sequence: TGTGCCAGCAGTTACTCGATGCCCAGGGAACACGAGCAGTACTTC.

On this clonotype itself: A read error may be the cause here, since a much bigger clone is one base away. CDR3 in amino acids: CACKTNTDTQYF. The DNA for the CDR3 is TGTGCCTGCAAGACCAACACAGATACGCAGTATTTT. The V gene is TRBV2, the J gene TRBJ2-3; D not resolved. V lost 11 bases to trimming and J lost 2 bases, with 11 bases between them. The CDR3 loop spans 12 amino acids. Germline V gene data show CDR1 as SNHLY and CDR2 as FYNNEI.

V and J are TRBV11-2 and TRBJ1-1; tentative D call: TRBD1 (5 bases). V lost 3 bases and J lost 1, with 9 bases in between. The CDR3 sequence is 14 residues long. CDR1 and CDR2 (germline): SGHAT, FQNNGV. Here the CDR3 reads CASSFGGKNTEAFF. The DNA of the CDR3 is TGTGCCAGCAGCTTTGGGGGGAAGAACACTGAAGCTTTCTTT. The whole variable domain, filled in from reference TRBV11-2 and TRBJ1-1, reads EAGVAQSPRYKIIEKRQSVAFWCNPISGHATLYWYQQILGQGPKLLIQFQNNGVVDDSQLPKDRFSAERLKGVDSTLKIQPAKLEDSAVYLCASSFGGKNTEAFFGQGTRLTVV.

This clonotype was seen a handful of times. The CDR3 loop reads CASSISTEAFF. The CDR3 coding sequence is TGTGCCAGCTCCATATCGACTGAAGCTTTCTTT. V is TRBV18 and J is TRBJ1-1, with D unresolved. Deletions cut 6 bases from V and 5 bases from J, with 7 bases between. This CDR3 region has 11 residues. The germline gives CDR1 KGHSH, CDR2 LQKENI.

This clonotype was observed at least ten times. This rearrangement joins TRBV28 to TRBJ2-7; D not resolved. Germline values: CDR1 MDHEN, CDR2 SYDVKM. The CDR3 has 14 amino acids. With 1 base removed from V and 2 bases from J, the gap between germline ends came to 9 bases. The CDR3 nucleotides read TGTGCCAGCAGTTTATTAGGGCCGCCCTACGAGCAGTACTTC. Translating gives CASSLLGPPYEQYF.

This rearrangement joins TRBV24-1 to TRBJ1-2; 9 nucleotides match TRBD1. This CDR3 region has 14 residues. CDR1 and CDR2 (germline): KGHDR, SFDVKD. With 5 bases clipped from V and 6 bases from J, the junction kept 6 bases outside the gene matches. CDR3 loop: CATSVGTGTDGYTF. The CDR3 nucleotides read TGTGCCACCAGTGTAGGGACAGGGACCGATGGCTACACCTTC.

At least ten counts were recorded for this clonotype. The chain employs TRBV19 and TRBJ1-1; 9 nucleotides line up with TRBD1. After removal of 5 bases from V and 5 bases from J, the junction contained 9 bases not matched to a gene. Germline V gene data show CDR1 as LNHDA and CDR2 as SQIVND (reference sequence). The CDR3 spans 15 residues. DNA of the CDR3: TGTGCCAGTAGTGGCCACAGGGGGCAGAGGACTGAAGCTTTCTTT. Its protein is CASSGHRGQRTEAFF.

This clonotype was seen at least ten times. This chain uses TRBV29-1 with TRBJ1-1; weak D call: TRBD1 (5 bases). CDR3 length equals 12 residues. Per germline, CDR1 SQVTM and CDR2 ANQGSEA. V was trimmed by 6 bases and J by 1 base, leaving 9 bases between them. CDR3 sequence (DNA): TGCAGCGTCTTTCAGGGGAACACTGAAGCTTTCTTT. It encodes CSVFQGNTEAFF.

This clonotype has a count of ten or more. This chain joins TRBV6-1 and TRBJ2-4; no clear D gene. The CDR3 contains 13 residues. With 9 bases removed from V and 0 bases from J, the gap between germline ends came to 9 bases. From germline, CDR1 is MNHNS and CDR2 SASEGT. CDR3 DNA sequence: TGTGCCAGTGGAGATTTAGCCAAAAACATTCAGTACTTC. It encodes CASGDLAKNIQYF.

This clonotype was picked up many times. The chain links TRBV20-1 to TRBJ1-2; the D gene is possibly TRBD1 (5 bases). The V end lost 6 bases, the J end lost 1 base, and 9 bases lay between the germline ends. The CDR3 is 12 residues long. CDR1 is DFQATT and CDR2 is SNEGSKA in the germline V gene (reference sequence). The CDR3 DNA is TGCAGTGCCAGGGCTCTTAACTATGGCTACACCTTC. It yields the protein CSARALNYGYTF.

This chain connects TRBV6-2 or TRBV6-3 to TRBJ2-7; 8 nucleotides agree with TRBD2. CDR1 and CDR2 from the germline V gene are MNHEY and SVGEGT. The CDR3 is made up of 15 amino acids. The V gene end was trimmed by 7 bases and the J gene end by 0 bases; junction bases not matched to a gene: 8. CDR3 DNA: TGTGCCAGCAAGTCGGCAGCGGGGGCCTCCTACGAGCAGTACTTC. The encoded protein is CASKSAAGASYEQYF.

This clonotype was recorded at least ten times. The J gene is TRBJ2-2, the V gene TRBV7-8; TRBD1 might be the D (5 bases). This CDR3 has 18 amino acids. The V gene lost 9 bases and the J gene lost 1 base, with 24 bases spanning the gap. The germline gives CDR1 SGHVS, CDR2 FQNEAQ. CDR3 region: CASRKRWQGSRNTGELFF. The CDR3 DNA reads as TGTGCCAGTCGCAAGAGGTGGCAGGGAAGTAGGAACACCGGGGAGCTGTTTTTT.

On this clonotype itself: Possible read error: a much larger clone is one base away. This chain joins TRBV6-1 and TRBJ2-2; D may be TRBD2 (5 bases). Germline CDR1 MNHNS, CDR2 SASEGT. This CDR3 has 15 amino acids. This chain's CDR3 is CASSDTRANTGELCF. The CDR3 DNA follows: TGTGCCAGCAGTGATACACGCGCGAACACCGGGGAGCTGTGTTTT.

The genes are TRBV30 and TRBJ2-4; TRBD1 matches 11 bases. V lost 3 bases and J lost 8; bases outside the gene matches: 6. The CDR3 runs 14 residues. Germline-derived CDR1 and CDR2 are GTSNPN and SVGIG (reference sequence). The CDR3 is CAWSAGQGEDIQYF. CDR3 DNA: TGTGCCTGGAGCGCGGGACAGGGGGAAGACATTCAGTACTTC.

This clonotype was observed many times. It may be a read error: a sequence one base away is much more abundant. V usage is TRBV20-1 and J usage is TRBJ1-2; 9 nucleotides line up with TRBD1. V trimming: 5 bases; J trimming: 3 bases; junction bases outside the gene matches: 1. CDR3 length equals 12 residues. CDR1 and CDR2 (germline): DFQATT, SNEGSKA (reference sequence). CDR3 loop: CSAGDRDYGYTF. In DNA form, the CDR3 reads TGCAGTGCTGGGGACAGGGACTATGGCTACACCTTC.

This clonotype occurred many times. V and J are TRBV20-1 and TRBJ1-2; D possibly corresponds to TRBD1 (6 bases). Germline CDR1 and CDR2: DFQATT and SNEGSKA (reference sequence). CDR3 length equals 15 residues. V dropped 3 bases and J dropped 7 bases, with 21 bases sitting between them. DNA for the CDR3: TGCAGTGCTAGCGATAAAGGGGGGAAGAGATCTGGCTACACCTTC. This encodes CSASDKGGKRSGYTF.

This clonotype was seen ten or more times. CDR3 DNA: TGTGCCAGCAGTTACGAATCTGGCGACGGTAGCAATCAGCCCCAGCATTTT. Its translation is CASSYESGDGSNQPQHF. The chain links TRBV6-5 to TRBJ1-5, with D uncertain. Germline V lookup: CDR1 MNHEY, CDR2 SVGAGI. This CDR3 has 17 residues. Trimming shortened V by 2 bases and J by 0 bases, and 14 bases separated the two germline ends.

This clonotype showed up many times. The gene calls are TRBV20-1 and TRBJ2-2; 8 bases are shared with TRBD1. This CDR3 has 16 residues. Germline V lookup: CDR1 DFQATT, CDR2 SNEGSKA (reference sequence). Trimming took 1 base from V and 1 from J; bases not matched to a gene: 5. Here the CDR3 DNA reads TGCAGTGCTAGAGTTCGGGGACAGGAGAACACCGGGGAGCTGTTTTTT. This codes for CSARVRGQENTGELFF.

With respect to this clonotype: This may arise from a read error, as a much more abundant clone is one base away. This CDR3 is CASSLAGAHEAVF. The CDR3 nucleotides read TGTGCCAGCAGCTTAGCTGGGGCCCATGAAGCTGTCTTT. The gene calls are TRBV7-9 and TRBJ1-1, with D maybe TRBD1 (5 bases). Germline V gene sequence: CDR1 SEHNR, CDR2 FQNEAQ (reference sequence). This CDR3 contains 13 residues.

This clonotype was picked up many times. This chain uses TRBV4-1 with TRBJ2-5; possible D gene TRBD2, 6 bases. The ends were cut back, 0 bases at V and 5 bases at J, with 13 bases in the middle. Germline assignment: CDR1 MGHRA and CDR2 YSYEKL. This CDR3 comprises 15 residues. This CDR3 reads CASSQDPGGSETQYF. The CDR3 bases are TGCGCCAGCAGCCAAGATCCCGGGGGATCGGAGACCCAGTACTTC.

This clonotype has ten or more counts. The chain couples TRBV6-1 to TRBJ2-5; D uncertain. The CDR3 spans 13 residues. The germline V and J ends were trimmed by 2 bases and 9 bases, with 13 bases remaining between them. Looked up from germline, CDR1 is MNHNS and CDR2 is SASEGT. The CDR3 here is CASSERGSSAQYF. CDR3 coding DNA: TGTGCCAGCAGTGAAAGAGGTTCCTCGGCCCAGTACTTC.

Ten or more counts support this clonotype. This rearrangement joins TRBV28 to TRBJ2-7, with 10 nucleotides matching TRBD1. The CDR3 extends over 15 amino acids. The germline gives CDR1 MDHEN, CDR2 SYDVKM. The trim removed 6 bases at V and 4 bases at J, leaving 9 bases unmatched. In nucleotides, the CDR3 is TGTGCCAGCAGCACCGACAGGGGGCGAGGGTACGAGCAGTACTTC. Translating gives CASSTDRGRGYEQYF.

This rearrangement joins TRBV16 to TRBJ1-1, with D hard to call. CDR1 and CDR2 from the germline V gene are KGHSY and FQNENV. The CDR3 runs to 14 residues. Deletions cut 3 bases from V and 1 base from J, with 9 bases between. The DNA for the CDR3 is TGTGCCAGCAGCCATACTGCAACGAACACTGAAGCTTTCTTT. This codes for CASSHTATNTEAFF.

Notes on this clonotype: A much larger clone is a single base away; this may be a read error. The gene calls are TRBV30 and TRBJ2-7; either TRBD1 or TRBD2 may fit D (5 bases each). This CDR3 has 12 amino acids. Germline V lookup: CDR1 GTSNPN, CDR2 SVGIG (reference sequence). Trimming left V 5 bases short and J 8 bases short, with 16 bases between. CDR3 loop: CAWSGQGRKQYF. The CDR3 DNA reads as TGTGCCTGGTCGGGGCAGGGTCGAAAGCAGTACTTC. Full variable domain (missing parts from reference TRBV30 and TRBJ2-7): SQTIHQWPATLVQPVGSPLSLECTVEGTSNPNLYWYRQAAGRGLQLLFYSVGIGQISSEVPQNLSASRPQDRQFILSSKKLLLSDSGFYLCAWSGQGRKQYFGPGTRLTVT.